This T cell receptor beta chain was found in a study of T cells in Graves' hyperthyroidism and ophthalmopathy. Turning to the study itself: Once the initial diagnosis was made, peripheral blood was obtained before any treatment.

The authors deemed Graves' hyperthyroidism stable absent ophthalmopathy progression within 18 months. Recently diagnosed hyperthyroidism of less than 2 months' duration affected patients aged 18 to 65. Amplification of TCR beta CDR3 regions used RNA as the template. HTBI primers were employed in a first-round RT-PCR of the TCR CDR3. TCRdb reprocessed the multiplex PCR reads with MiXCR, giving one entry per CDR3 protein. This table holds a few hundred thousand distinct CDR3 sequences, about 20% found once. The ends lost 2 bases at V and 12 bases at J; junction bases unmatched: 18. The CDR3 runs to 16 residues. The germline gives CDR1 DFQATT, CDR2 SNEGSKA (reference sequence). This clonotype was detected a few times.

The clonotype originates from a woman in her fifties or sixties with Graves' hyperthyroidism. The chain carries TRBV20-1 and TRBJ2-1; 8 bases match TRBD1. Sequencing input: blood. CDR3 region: CSARSAGTGAPGVQFF. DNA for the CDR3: TGCAGTGCTAGATCAGCAGGGACAGGCGCCCCGGGTGTGCAGTTCTTC.